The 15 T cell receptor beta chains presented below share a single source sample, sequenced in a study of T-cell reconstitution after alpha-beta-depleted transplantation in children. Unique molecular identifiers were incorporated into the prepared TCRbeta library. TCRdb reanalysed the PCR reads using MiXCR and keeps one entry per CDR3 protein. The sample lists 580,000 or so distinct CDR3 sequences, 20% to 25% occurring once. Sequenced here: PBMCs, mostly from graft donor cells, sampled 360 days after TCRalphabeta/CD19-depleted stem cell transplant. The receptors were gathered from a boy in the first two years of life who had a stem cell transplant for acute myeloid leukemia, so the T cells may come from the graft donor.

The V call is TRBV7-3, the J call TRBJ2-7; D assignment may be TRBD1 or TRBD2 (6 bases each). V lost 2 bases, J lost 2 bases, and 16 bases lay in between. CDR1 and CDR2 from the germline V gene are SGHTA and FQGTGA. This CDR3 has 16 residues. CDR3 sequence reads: CASSLQAGGPTYEQYF. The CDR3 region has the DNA TGTGCCAGCAGCTTACAGGCTGGGGGGCCGACCTACGAGCAGTACTTC.

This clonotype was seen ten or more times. The CDR3 here is CSVGWVLKDGYTF. The CDR3 region has the DNA TGCAGCGTTGGTTGGGTTCTAAAAGACGGCTACACCTTC. This chain links TRBV29-1 with TRBJ1-2; D remains unclear. This CDR3 has 13 residues. Between the trimmed V and J ends, which lost 4 bases and 8 bases, there was a span of 17 bases. Germline CDR1 is SQVTM and CDR2 is ANQGSEA.

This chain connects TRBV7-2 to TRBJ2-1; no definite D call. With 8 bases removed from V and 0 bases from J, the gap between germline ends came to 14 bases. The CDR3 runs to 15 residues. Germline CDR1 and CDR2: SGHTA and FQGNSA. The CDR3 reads CASGQPVVSYNEQFF. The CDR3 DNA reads TGTGCCAGCGGGCAACCGGTGGTCTCCTACAATGAGCAGTTCTTC.

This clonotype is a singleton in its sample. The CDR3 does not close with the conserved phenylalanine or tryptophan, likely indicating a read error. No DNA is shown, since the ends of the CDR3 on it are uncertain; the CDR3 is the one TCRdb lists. CDR3 loop: CASSALAGGFSLI. The chain is built from TRBV2 and TRBJ2-1; TRBD2 was called by the table and not checked on the DNA. Germline lookup yields CDR1 SNHLY and CDR2 FYNNEI. Including both end residues, the CDR3 is 13 amino acids long.

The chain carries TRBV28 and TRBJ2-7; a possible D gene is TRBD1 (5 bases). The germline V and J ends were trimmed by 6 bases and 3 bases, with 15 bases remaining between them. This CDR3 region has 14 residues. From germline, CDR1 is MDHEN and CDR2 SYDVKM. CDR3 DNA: TGTGCCAGCAGCCGTCGACAGCAGTTCTACGAGCAGTACGTC. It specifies CASSRRQQFYEQYV.

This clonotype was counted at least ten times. For the CDR3, the DNA is TGTGCCAGCAGCTCCCACAGCTACGAGCAGTACTTC. It yields the protein CASSSHSYEQYF. This chain connects TRBV7-9 to TRBJ2-7, with D unresolved. Germline V lookup: CDR1 SEHNR, CDR2 FQNEAQ (reference sequence). This CDR3 contains 12 residues. With 4 bases removed from V and 3 bases from J, the gap between germline ends came to 7 bases.

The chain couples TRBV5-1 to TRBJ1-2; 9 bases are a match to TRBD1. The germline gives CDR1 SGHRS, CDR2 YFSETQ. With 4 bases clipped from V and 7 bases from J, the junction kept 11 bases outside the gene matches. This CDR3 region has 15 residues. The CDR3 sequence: CASSTGQGKGGGYTF. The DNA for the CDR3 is TGCGCCAGCAGCACGGGACAGGGAAAGGGAGGTGGCTACACCTTC.

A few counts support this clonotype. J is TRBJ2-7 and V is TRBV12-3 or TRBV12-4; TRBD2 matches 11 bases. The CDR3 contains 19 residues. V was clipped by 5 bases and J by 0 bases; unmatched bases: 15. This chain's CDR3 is CASSPSVLAGALLSYEQYF. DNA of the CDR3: TGTGCCAGCAGTCCGTCGGTACTAGCGGGGGCTCTCCTCTCCTACGAGCAGTACTTC.

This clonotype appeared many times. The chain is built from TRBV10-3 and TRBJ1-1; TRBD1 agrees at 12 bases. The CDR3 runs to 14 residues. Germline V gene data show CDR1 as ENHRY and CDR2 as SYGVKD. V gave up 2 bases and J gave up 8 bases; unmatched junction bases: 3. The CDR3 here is CAISEKGQGAEAFF. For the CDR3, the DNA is TGTGCCATCAGTGAGAAGGGACAGGGGGCCGAAGCTTTCTTT.

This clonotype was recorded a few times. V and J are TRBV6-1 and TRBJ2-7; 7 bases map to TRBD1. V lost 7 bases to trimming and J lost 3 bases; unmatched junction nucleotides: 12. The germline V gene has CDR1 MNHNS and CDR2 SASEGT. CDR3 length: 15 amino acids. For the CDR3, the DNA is TGTGCCAGCACCCTTGAAGGACAGGCACTCTACGAGCAGTACTTC. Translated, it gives CASTLEGQALYEQYF.

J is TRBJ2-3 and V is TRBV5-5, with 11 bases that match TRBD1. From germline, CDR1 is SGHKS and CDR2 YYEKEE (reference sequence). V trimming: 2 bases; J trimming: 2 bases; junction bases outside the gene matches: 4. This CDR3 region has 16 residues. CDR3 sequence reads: CASSLGTGGNTDTQYF. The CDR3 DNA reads TGTGCCAGCAGCTTAGGGACAGGGGGGAACACAGATACGCAGTATTTT.

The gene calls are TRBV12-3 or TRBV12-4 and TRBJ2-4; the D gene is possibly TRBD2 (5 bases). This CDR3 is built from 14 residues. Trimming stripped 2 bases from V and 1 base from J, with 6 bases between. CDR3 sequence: CASSLREAKNIQYF. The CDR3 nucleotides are TGTGCCAGCAGTTTAAGGGAGGCCAAAAACATTCAGTACTTC.

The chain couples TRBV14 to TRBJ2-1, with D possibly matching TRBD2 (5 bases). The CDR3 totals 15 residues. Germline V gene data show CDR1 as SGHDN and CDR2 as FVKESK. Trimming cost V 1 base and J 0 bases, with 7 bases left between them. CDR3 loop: CASSQVGSSYNEQFF. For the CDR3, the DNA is TGTGCCAGCAGCCAAGTGGGGAGCTCCTACAATGAGCAGTTCTTC.

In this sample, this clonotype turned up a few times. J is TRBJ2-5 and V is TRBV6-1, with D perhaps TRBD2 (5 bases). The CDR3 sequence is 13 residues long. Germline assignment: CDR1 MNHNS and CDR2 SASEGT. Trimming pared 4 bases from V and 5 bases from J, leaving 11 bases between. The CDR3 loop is CASSVPRRETQYF. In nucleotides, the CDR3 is TGTGCCAGCAGTGTTCCAAGGAGGGAGACCCAGTACTTC.

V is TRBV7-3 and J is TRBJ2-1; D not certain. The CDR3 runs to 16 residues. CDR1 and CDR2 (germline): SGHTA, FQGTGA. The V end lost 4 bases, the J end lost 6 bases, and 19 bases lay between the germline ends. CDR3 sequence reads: CASSWIGRAVTNEQFF. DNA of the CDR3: TGTGCCAGCAGCTGGATAGGAAGGGCGGTGACCAATGAGCAGTTCTTC.